This T cell receptor (beta chain) emerged from a study of cytomegalovirus exposure and HLA in healthy donors. The study, taken as a whole, reports: Investigators reported 150 to 200 TCR beta chains as tied to cytomegalovirus. That first-cohort TCR clusters tended to co-occur in the approximately 110 validation repertoires was found in a later analysis.

Repertoires were generated with immunoSEQ multiplex PCR, while TCRdb's copy carries only in-frame clones and drops some. The table shows more than 120,000 clones, with roughly 89% occurring only once. Regarding this clone: Antigen specificity is unknown.

Trimming removed 7 bases from V and 3 bases from J; junction bases left unmatched: 6. Germline CDR1 is GTSNPN and CDR2 is SVGIG (reference sequence). The CDR3 covers 13 residues. The donors formed part of the approximately 110-subject validation cohort, distinct from the roughly 600-subject first cohort. The chain couples TRBV30 to TRBJ2-7; TRBD1 matches 10 bases. The receptor's source is a man between 18 and 35 years old in good health and CMV-seropositive. Specimen: PBMCs. The CDR3 sequence: CASSDRGFYEQYF. In DNA, the CDR3 is TGTGCCTCTTCGGACAGGGGGTTCTACGAGCAGTACTTC.